The rows below give T cell receptor beta chains drawn from one sample of a study of identical twins. One entry per CDR3 protein, called by TCRdb with MiXCR from the 5' RACE reads. The sample contains approximately 680,000 distinct CDR3 sequences, less than 9% of which appear only once. The same specimen was also included in a second study, on yellow fever vaccine responses in identical twins.

Material: PBMCs. These receptors all come from a woman younger than 35 in good health. CDR3s include the opening cysteine and the closing phenylalanine or tryptophan. A D gene is named only where the DNA matches it firmly. The size entry is marked missing in some rows and otherwise reads once, few, many or a size class.

TRBV24-1	TRBD1	TRBJ2-4	-	CATSDTGENIQYF	TGTGCCACCAGTGATACAGGGGAAAACATTCAGTACTTC
TRBV11-2	-	TRBJ1-3	-	CASSSHRVRDASGNTIYF	TGTGCCAGCAGCTCACACAGGGTACGAGACGCCTCTGGAAACACCATATATTTT
TRBV12-3/TRBV12-4	-	TRBJ2-5	many	CASSLRTIQETQYF	TGTGCCAGCAGTCTCAGGACCATCCAAGAGACCCAGTACTTC
TRBV20-1	TRBD1	TRBJ2-7	many	CSAKRQGQGSYEQYF	TGCAGTGCTAAGAGGCAGGGACAGGGCTCCTACGAGCAGTACTTC
TRBV20-1	TRBD2	TRBJ2-1	-	CSAVPLADYNEQFF	TGCAGTGCCGTGCCACTAGCGGACTACAATGAGCAGTTCTTC
TRBV5-1	TRBD2	TRBJ2-1	-	CASSFSGRAGWDEQFF	TGCGCCAGCAGCTTTAGCGGGAGGGCCGGTTGGGATGAGCAGTTCTTC
TRBV11-2	-	TRBJ2-2	-	CASSWTGGPNTGELFF	TGTGCCAGCAGCTGGACTGGTGGTCCGAACACCGGGGAGCTGTTTTTT
TRBV20-1	-	TRBJ2-5	-	CSAREATVQETQYF	TGCAGTGCTAGAGAAGCTACAGTACAAGAGACCCAGTACTTC
TRBV5-5	TRBD2	TRBJ2-4	few	CASSLGLAGGENIQYF	TGTGCCAGCAGCTTGGGGCTAGCGGGAGGGGAAAACATTCAGTACTTC
TRBV7-9	-	TRBJ1-1	many	CASSPRGLMNTEAFF	TGTGCCAGCAGCCCCCGGGGCCTTATGAACACTGAAGCTTTCTTT
TRBV20-1	-	TRBJ2-5	many	CSASGFGETQYF	TGCAGTGCTAGCGGGTTTGGGGAGACCCAGTACTTC
TRBV7-8	-	TRBJ2-1	few	CASSSPQGIGNEQFF	TGTGCCAGCTCCTCGCCGCAGGGGATCGGAAATGAGCAGTTCTTC
TRBV12-3/TRBV12-4	-	TRBJ2-1	many	CASSPAVGRTEQFF	TGTGCCAGCAGTCCGGCTGTGGGACGGACAGAGCAGTTCTTC
TRBV11-2	-	TRBJ2-5	many	CASSFSYKETQYF	TGTGCCAGCAGCTTTTCCTATAAAGAGACCCAGTACTTC
TRBV28	-	TRBJ1-5	few	CASSPTGPQHF	TGTGCCAGCAGTCCCACAGGACCCCAGCATTTT
TRBV28	-	TRBJ2-1	few	CASSLNQLGGPWYNEQFF	TGTGCCAGCAGTTTAAACCAGTTGGGGGGCCCATGGTACAATGAGCAGTTCTTC
TRBV7-6	-	TRBJ1-2	many	CASSLDVGGIGGYTF	TGTGCCAGCAGCTTAGATGTTGGGGGAATTGGTGGCTACACCTTC
TRBV7-9	-	TRBJ2-5	few	CASSSSDRAAEETQYF	TGTGCCAGCAGCTCCTCGGACCGAGCGGCCGAAGAGACCCAGTACTTC
TRBV14	-	TRBJ1-3	many	CASSQVTGISSGNTIYF	TGTGCCAGCAGCCAAGTTACCGGAATTAGCTCTGGAAACACCATATATTTT
TRBV13	-	TRBJ1-4	few	CASSLEREEKLFF	TGTGCCAGCAGCTTAGAACGGGAGGAAAAACTGTTTTTT
TRBV12-3/TRBV12-4	TRBD2	TRBJ2-2	-	CASSLTPGLAGYTGELFF	TGTGCCAGCAGTTTAACCCCTGGTCTAGCGGGGTACACCGGGGAGCTGTTTTTT
TRBV20-1	-	TRBJ1-2	-	CSASFGQVANYGYTF	TGCAGTGCATCGTTCGGTCAGGTCGCTAACTATGGCTACACCTTC
TRBV5-1	TRBD2	TRBJ2-3	few	CASSLAVAGGPQYF	TGCGCCAGCAGCTTGGCCGTAGCGGGGGGCCCGCAGTATTTT